This passage covers 23 T cell receptor beta chains from one sample sequenced in a study of cytomegalovirus exposure and HLA in healthy donors. Primers for the PCR totalled 60 Vbeta and 13 Jbeta. Libraries were prepared by immunoSEQ multiplex PCR; TCRdb keeps only in-frame clonotypes and omits some of them. The sample includes 70,000 or so clones. Specimen: PBMCs. The source is a boy aged 10-17 years in good health and CMV-seronegative.

This rearrangement joins TRBV7-9 to TRBJ1-1; D remains ambiguous. The germline V gene encodes CDR1 SEHNR and CDR2 FQNEAQ (reference sequence). Trimming left V 5 bases short and J 1 base short, with 11 bases between. The CDR3 has 14 amino acids. The CDR3: CASSPKTANTEAFF. CDR3 bases: TGTGCCAGCAGCCCAAAAACAGCGAACACTGAAGCTTTCTTT.

V and J are TRBV7-9 and TRBJ2-5; tentative D call: TRBD1 (6 bases). This CDR3 has 15 residues. Germline V lookup: CDR1 SEHNR, CDR2 FQNEAQ (reference sequence). The germline V and J ends were trimmed by 4 bases and 0 bases, with 12 bases remaining between them. CDR3 DNA sequence: TGTGCCAGCAGCTCCATAACAGGGTACCAAGAGACCCAGTACTTC. The encoded protein is CASSSITGYQETQYF.

The chain is built from TRBV5-1 and TRBJ1-2, with 8 nucleotides matching TRBD1. From germline, CDR1 is SGHRS and CDR2 YFSETQ. CDR3 length equals 15 residues. V shed 4 bases, J shed 2 bases, and the junction held 7 bases outside the gene matches. The CDR3: CASSLSQGGNYGYTF. The CDR3, as DNA: TGCGCCAGCAGCCTCTCACAGGGGGGGAACTATGGCTACACCTTC.

V is TRBV30 and J is TRBJ1-6; 7 bases map to TRBD1. CDR3 length: 13 amino acids. Losses at the gene ends were 4 bases for V and 8 bases for J; bases not matched to a gene: 5. Germline CDR1 is GTSNPN and CDR2 is SVGIG (reference sequence). CDR3 in DNA: TGTGCCTGGAATGGCCAGGGGGATTCACCCCTCCACTTT. It specifies CAWNGQGDSPLHF.

The gene calls are TRBV14 and TRBJ2-7; 7 nucleotides match TRBD2. The CDR3 length is 14 residues. Germline CDR1 SGHDN, CDR2 FVKESK. V lost 1 base to trimming and J lost 7 bases; unmatched junction nucleotides: 7. CDR3 protein: CASSQGLPAGEQYF. The CDR3 coding sequence is TGTGCCAGCAGCCAAGGTCTCCCAGCGGGGGAGCAGTACTTC.

The chain has TRBV10-3 and TRBJ1-1, with a weak D call TRBD1 (6 bases). With 3 bases removed from V and 8 bases from J, the gap between germline ends came to 13 bases. Germline V CDR1 and CDR2: ENHRY, SYGVKD. This CDR3 is 13 amino acids long. For the CDR3, the DNA is TGTGCCATCAGTGACTTACAGGGCCAGGAAGCTTTCTTT. Translation: CAISDLQGQEAFF.

V gene TRBV6-1 combines with J gene TRBJ1-1; D perhaps matches TRBD1 (5 bases). The V end was cut by 7 bases, the J end by 8 bases, with 17 bases between. CDR1 and CDR2 (germline): MNHNS, SASEGT. This CDR3 has 13 amino acids. The CDR3 DNA sequence: TGTGCCAGCACTCCCGGGGGAATGGGGGAAGCTTTCTTT. This translates into CASTPGGMGEAFF.

V usage is TRBV29-1 and J usage is TRBJ2-3; D ambiguous. CDR3 length equals 13 residues. The V and J ends lost 4 bases and 2 bases respectively, with 10 bases between them. Germline loops: CDR1 SQVTM, CDR2 ANQGSEA. CDR3 amino acids: CSVGPTLTDTQYF. The CDR3 DNA follows: TGCAGCGTTGGGCCAACCCTCACAGATACGCAGTATTTT.

This chain uses TRBV7-9 with TRBJ2-1; TRBD2 aligns across 8 bases. V was pared by 4 bases and J by 6 bases, with 17 bases of the junction left unmatched. Per germline, CDR1 SEHNR and CDR2 FQNEAQ (reference sequence). The CDR3 has 18 residues. The CDR3 DNA follows: TGTGCCAGCAGCTACCTCGGGGGGGAGGGCCATAGTGGCAATGAGCAGTTCTTC. It codes for CASSYLGGEGHSGNEQFF.

This chain connects TRBV6-6 to TRBJ1-6, with 9 bases lining up with TRBD1. This CDR3 has 16 amino acids. Looked up from germline, CDR1 is MNHNY and CDR2 is SVGAGI (reference sequence). After removal of 0 bases from V and 10 bases from J, the junction contained 7 bases not matched to a gene. Written as DNA, the CDR3 is TGTGCCAGCAGTTACTCCCGGGACAGGGAGGACTCACCCCTCCACTTT. It codes for CASSYSRDREDSPLHF.

The rearrangement uses TRBV5-5 and TRBJ1-4; D gene ambiguous. The CDR3 runs to 15 residues. Germline V gene lookup returns CDR1 SGHKS and CDR2 YYEKEE (reference sequence). V shed 0 bases and J shed 0 bases, with 6 bases lying between them. The CDR3, as DNA: TGTGCCAGCAGCTTGGAGCCTTCAACTAATGAAAAACTGTTTTTT. Its translation is CASSLEPSTNEKLFF.

The J gene is TRBJ1-3, the V gene TRBV18; 8 bases fit TRBD1. Trimming cost V 6 bases and J 4 bases; bases outside gene matches: 14. The CDR3 consists of 17 residues. Germline CDR1 and CDR2: KGHSH and LQKENI. This CDR3 is CASSPLTRQGIGNTIYF. The CDR3 coding sequence is TGTGCCAGCTCCCCATTGACTCGACAGGGGATAGGAAACACCATATATTTT.

The V and J genes are TRBV9 and TRBJ2-5; 7 bases are shared with TRBD2. Germline CDR1 and CDR2: SGDLS and YYNGEE. Trimming cost V 0 bases and J 1 base; bases outside gene matches: 12. This CDR3 contains 18 residues. CDR3 DNA sequence: TGTGCCAGCAGCGTAGCTAGTCGGGGCGGGAGAGGCCAAGAGACCCAGTACTTC. Its protein product is CASSVASRGGRGQETQYF. Looking up the rest from reference TRBV9 and TRBJ2-5 gives the full variable domain: DSGVTQTPKHLITATGQRVTLRCSPRSGDLSVYWYQQSLDQGLQFLIQYYNGEERAKGNILERFSAQQFPDLHSELNLSSLELGDSALYFCASSVASRGGRGQETQYFGPGTRLLVL.

Worth noting for this clone: At one end, the junction sequence differs from germline, possibly due to a read error. The rearrangement uses TRBV6-1 and TRBJ2-3; a weak D match, TRBD1 (5 bases). CDR3 length equals 15 residues. Germline V gene sequence: CDR1 MNHNS, CDR2 SASEGT. The CDR3 is CASSESVQATDKQYF. The DNA for the CDR3 is TGTGCCAGCAGTGAATCTGTACAGGCCACAGATAAGCAGTATTTT.

The chain joins TRBV6-5 to TRBJ1-2; D uncertain. Per germline, CDR1 MNHEY and CDR2 SVGAGI. The CDR3 covers 15 residues. Trimming took 0 bases from V and 4 from J, leaving 12 bases between them. This CDR3 reads CASSYSIPGGYGYTF. The CDR3 region has the DNA TGTGCCAGCAGTTACTCGATTCCCGGAGGCTATGGCTACACCTTC.

The chain uses TRBV4-3 and TRBJ2-3; TRBD2 might be the D (6 bases). The V gene lost 1 base and the J gene lost 0 bases, with 26 bases spanning the gap. The CDR3 extends over 21 amino acids. The germline gives CDR1 LGHNA, CDR2 YSLEER. The CDR3 DNA follows: TGCGCCAGCAGCCAAGTCGGAACTCTGGGGGGAGCCCGCTCTAGCACAGATACGCAGTATTTT. Translated: CASSQVGTLGGARSSTDTQYF.

CDR3 nucleotides: TGTGCCTGGAGTCGAGGTCGAACTAGCACCTACGAGCAGTACTTC. Its translation: CAWSRGRTSTYEQYF. The J gene is TRBJ2-7, the V gene TRBV30, with D possibly TRBD2 on 6 matching bases. This CDR3 has 15 residues. V gave up 2 bases and J gave up 2 bases, with 16 bases separating them. Germline V gene sequence: CDR1 GTSNPN, CDR2 SVGIG (reference sequence).

This chain joins TRBV19 and TRBJ1-5; D not resolved. V was clipped by 2 bases and J by 4 bases, with 12 bases between them. The CDR3 contains 15 residues. Germline-derived CDR1 and CDR2 are LNHDA and SQIVND (reference sequence). The DNA of the CDR3 is TGTGCCAGTAGTATATACGGCGGAGTAAATCAGCCCCAGCATTTT. Its protein is CASSIYGGVNQPQHF.

V usage is TRBV11-2 and J usage is TRBJ2-2, with D perhaps TRBD2 (6 bases). This CDR3 spans 16 amino acids. CDR1 and CDR2 from the germline V gene are SGHAT and FQNNGV. V was trimmed by 2 bases and J by 6 bases, leaving 16 bases between them. The CDR3 loop is CASSLRPGEMAGELFF. CDR3 DNA: TGTGCCAGCAGCTTACGGCCGGGGGAAATGGCCGGGGAGCTGTTTTTT.

This chain connects TRBV7-6 to TRBJ2-1, with D tentatively TRBD2 (5 bases). Trimming left V 0 bases short and J 7 bases short, with 13 bases between. CDR3 size: 15 residues. Germline assignment: CDR1 SGHVS and CDR2 FNYEAQ. The CDR3 loop is CASSLAAYLANEQFF. The CDR3 region has the DNA TGTGCCAGCAGCTTAGCGGCCTATTTAGCGAATGAGCAGTTCTTC. Variable domain in full (rest from reference TRBV7-6 and TRBJ2-1): GAGVSQSPRYKVTKRGQDVALRCDPISGHVSLYWYRQALGQGPEFLTYFNYEAQQDKSGLPNDRFSAERPEGSISTLTIQRTEQRDSAMYRCASSLAAYLANEQFFGPGTRLTVL.

This chain connects TRBV5-1 to TRBJ1-5, with TRBD1 identical over 10 bases. The CDR3 covers 16 residues. V was clipped by 0 bases and J by 8 bases; unmatched bases: 8. The germline V gene encodes CDR1 SGHRS and CDR2 YFSETQ. As DNA, the CDR3 is TGCGCCAGCAGCTTGGACCCGGGACAGGGGCAAAAGCCCCAGCATTTT. This codes for CASSLDPGQGQKPQHF.

This chain uses TRBV5-1 with TRBJ2-3, with D maybe TRBD1 (6 bases). Trimming shortened V by 4 bases and J by 6 bases, and 18 bases separated the two germline ends. The V gene's germline CDR1 is SGHRS and CDR2 YFSETQ. There are 15 residues in the CDR3. The CDR3 DNA reads TGCGCCAGCAGCACCCCCGGGACATCGTCCGATACGCAGTATTTT. Protein product: CASSTPGTSSDTQYF.

The V call is TRBV30, the J call TRBJ1-2; D is unclear. The V end lost 7 bases, the J end lost 4 bases, and 16 bases lay between the germline ends. The CDR3 sequence is 13 residues long. The germline V gene encodes CDR1 GTSNPN and CDR2 SVGIG (reference sequence). The CDR3 DNA reads as TGTGCCTCCAGTTATGGGCAAATCTATGGCTACACCTTC. Protein: CASSYGQIYGYTF.